This record covers a single TCR beta chain. Its specificity is unknown. The data derive from a study of blood T cells in healthy people across ages. In the study overall: Capture via template switching afforded approximately one barcoded beta molecule per two T cells. Study-wide results and limits: With age, beta diversity per million T cells declined roughly linearly, significantly by 30 to 40.

PCR was performed a second time for about 7 to 12 cycles using a sample-barcoded 5' primer and a J-beta primer mix. A template-switch adaptor that had 12 random nucleotides put a tag on each cDNA molecule. MiXCR was run by TCRdb on the 5' RACE reads, yielding one entry per CDR3 protein. The sample holds some 1.1 million distinct CDR3 sequences; around two fifths are singletons and the top ten take 10% to 15%. The CDR3 has 14 residues. V gave up 5 bases and J gave up 4 bases; unmatched junction bases: 4. This TCR derives from a man between 18 and 29 years old in good health. The chain combines TRBV12-3 or TRBV12-4 with TRBJ1-4, with 7 bases fitting TRBD1. What was sequenced was blood. CDR3 residues: CASSRGQLNEKLFF. Here the CDR3 DNA reads TGTGCCAGCAGTAGGGGACAGCTTAATGAAAAACTGTTTTTT.